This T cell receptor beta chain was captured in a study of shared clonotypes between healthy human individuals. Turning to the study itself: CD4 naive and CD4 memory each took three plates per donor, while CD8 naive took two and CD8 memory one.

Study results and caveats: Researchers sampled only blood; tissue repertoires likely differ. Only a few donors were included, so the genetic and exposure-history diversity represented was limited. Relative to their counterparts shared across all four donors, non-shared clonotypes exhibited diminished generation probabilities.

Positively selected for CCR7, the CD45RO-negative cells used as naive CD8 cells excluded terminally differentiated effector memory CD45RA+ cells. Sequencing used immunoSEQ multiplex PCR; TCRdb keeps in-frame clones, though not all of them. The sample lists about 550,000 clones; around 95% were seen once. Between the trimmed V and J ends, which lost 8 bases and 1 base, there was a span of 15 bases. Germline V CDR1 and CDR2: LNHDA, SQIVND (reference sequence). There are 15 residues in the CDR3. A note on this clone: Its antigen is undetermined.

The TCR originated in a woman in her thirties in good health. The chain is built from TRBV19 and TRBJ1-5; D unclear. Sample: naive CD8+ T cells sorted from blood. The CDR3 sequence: CASSPRAESNQPQHF. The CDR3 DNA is TGTGCCAGTTCACCTCGGGCAGAGAGCAATCAGCCCCAGCATTTT.